The present T cell receptor beta chain was sequenced within a study of OX40 agonist ivuxolimab in advanced cancers. In the study overall: Eligibility rules accepted prior anti-PD-1, anti-PD-L1 or anti-CTLA-4 therapy, and 35% to 40% had some. Study-wide points: Antigen specificity was not determined for the expanded peripheral T cells. Normalized expansion of T-cell clones was also low for some nonresponders.

Comment on this clone: Its antigen is as yet unknown.

Clones were read by immunoSEQ multiplex PCR, and TCRdb kept only the in-frame ones, dropping some. The profile shows 35,000 to 40,000 clones, 70% to 90% of them singletons. Trimming cost V 5 bases and J 9 bases; bases outside gene matches: 10. The germline CDR1 and CDR2 sequences are SEHNR and FQNEAQ (reference sequence). The CDR3 is 15 residues long. Specimen: CD4+ or CD8+ T cells sorted from blood, collected in a trial of the OX40 agonist ivuxolimab. The chain joins TRBV7-9 to TRBJ2-1; 10 nucleotides align to TRBD2. The TCR comes from an adult with an advanced solid tumor such as melanoma, head and neck, liver or kidney cancer. The CDR3 region is CASSDELAGPAEQFF. In nucleotides, the CDR3 is TGTGCCAGCAGCGACGAACTAGCGGGGCCCGCTGAGCAGTTCTTC.